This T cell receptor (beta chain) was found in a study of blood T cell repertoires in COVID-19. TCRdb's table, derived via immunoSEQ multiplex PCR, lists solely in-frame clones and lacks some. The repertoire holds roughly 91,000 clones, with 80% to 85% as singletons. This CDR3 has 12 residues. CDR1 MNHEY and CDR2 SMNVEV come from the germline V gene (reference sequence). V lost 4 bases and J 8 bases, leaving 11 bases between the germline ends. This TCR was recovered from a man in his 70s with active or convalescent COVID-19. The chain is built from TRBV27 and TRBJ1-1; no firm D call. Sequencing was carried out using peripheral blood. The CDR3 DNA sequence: TGTGCCAGCAGTTCACTGGGCCAGGAAGCTTTCTTT. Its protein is CASSSLGQEAFF.